The 21 T cell receptor beta chains in this list originate from one sample, sequenced in a study of cytomegalovirus exposure and HLA in healthy donors. PCR involved 60 Vbeta and 13 Jbeta primers. TCRdb's copy holds only in-frame clones and misses some; the assay was immunoSEQ multiplex PCR. The data hold around 76,000 clones, with around three quarters observed a single time. The sample consisted of PBMCs. The receptors stem from a woman aged 45-59 years in good health and CMV-seropositive.

Remarks on this clone: The sample carries other DNA sequences with the same CDR3. The chain has TRBV5-1 and TRBJ2-7; 11 bases are a match to TRBD1. Germline-derived CDR1 and CDR2 are SGHRS and YFSETQ. The CDR3 runs to 14 residues. V lost 4 bases to trimming and J lost 6 bases; unmatched junction nucleotides: 6. CDR3 nucleotide sequence: TGCGCCAGCAGCCTGGGACAGGGGGTCGGCGAGCAGTACTTC. It specifies CASSLGQGVGEQYF.

The gene calls are TRBV10-3 and TRBJ1-2; D ambiguous. The V gene's germline CDR1 is ENHRY and CDR2 SYGVKD. V lost 6 bases and J lost 3, with 11 bases in between. The CDR3 consists of 13 residues. The CDR3 protein is CAIRVTLDYGYTF. CDR3 nucleotides: TGTGCCATCAGGGTTACTCTCGACTATGGCTACACCTTC.

The V gene is TRBV27, the J gene TRBJ1-2; 8 bases map to TRBD1. This CDR3 has 13 amino acids. With V trimmed by 2 bases and J by 8 bases, 4 bases remained unmatched. Germline CDR1 reads MNHEY; CDR2 reads SMNVEV (reference sequence). CDR3 region: CASSLGTGGGYTF. The DNA of the CDR3 is TGTGCCAGCAGTTTAGGGACAGGAGGCGGCTACACCTTC.

There are a few counts of this clone. The V call is TRBV28, the J call TRBJ1-2; D may be TRBD1 (6 bases). The ends were cut back, 3 bases at V and 3 bases at J, with 11 bases in the middle. Germline CDR1 reads MDHEN; CDR2 reads SYDVKM. The CDR3 has 14 amino acids. CDR3 DNA sequence: TGTGCCAGCAGTTTTCAGGGGACCTACTATGGCTACACCTTC. This gives the protein CASSFQGTYYGYTF.

This clone showed up just a few times. The gene calls are TRBV18 and TRBJ2-3; tentative D call: TRBD2 (6 bases). V was pared by 3 bases and J by 1 base, with 17 bases between. CDR3 length equals 17 residues. Germline V gene lookup returns CDR1 KGHSH and CDR2 LQKENI. CDR3 in amino acids: CASSPILLTGGTDTQYF. CDR3 sequence (DNA): TGTGCCAGCTCACCGATTTTACTAACGGGAGGCACAGATACGCAGTATTTT.

The genes are TRBV6-1 and TRBJ2-7; 8 bases match TRBD1. The germline CDR1 and CDR2 sequences are MNHNS and SASEGT. Losses at the gene ends were 6 bases for V and 0 bases for J; bases not matched to a gene: 7. The CDR3 is made up of 15 amino acids. The CDR3 DNA is TGTGCCAGCAGCGGACAGGGTGTATACTCCTACGAGCAGTACTTC. Encoded protein: CASSGQGVYSYEQYF.

This clone was counted a few times. This chain uses TRBV10-2 with TRBJ2-7; 14 bases line up with TRBD2. CDR1 and CDR2 (germline): WSHSY, SAAADI. J was trimmed by 1 base and V by 5 bases; bases with no gene match: 4. This CDR3 spans 16 amino acids. Written as DNA, the CDR3 is TGCGCCAGCAGTCCCGGACTAGCGGGGGGTTCCTACGAGCAGTACTTC. Protein sequence: CASSPGLAGGSYEQYF.

This rearrangement joins TRBV6-6 to TRBJ1-6; D perhaps matches TRBD1 (6 bases). The CDR3 consists of 13 residues. V lost 7 bases to trimming and J lost 5 bases, with 9 bases between them. Germline V gene data show CDR1 as MNHNY and CDR2 as SVGAGI (reference sequence). CDR3 sequence: CASKGQNNSPLHF. The CDR3 DNA reads TGTGCCAGCAAAGGACAGAATAATTCACCCCTCCACTTT.

The V call is TRBV19, the J call TRBJ2-7; TRBD1 matches 7 bases. Germline CDR1 reads LNHDA; CDR2 reads SQIVND (reference sequence). CDR3 length equals 16 residues. Trimming took 0 bases from V and 5 from J; bases not matched to a gene: 10. The CDR3 DNA follows: TGTGCCAGTAGTATAGAACTTCAGAGGGGGCCGGACGAGCAGTACTTC. This encodes CASSIELQRGPDEQYF.

Notes on this clone: At one end the junction does not follow the germline gene, possibly because of a read error. The V and J genes are TRBV11-3 and TRBJ2-2; 11 bases agree with TRBD1. The CDR3 length is 18 residues. Germline CDR1 SGHNT, CDR2 YENEEA. The CDR3 nucleotides are TGTGCCAGCAGACCCGGGACAGGGGGTGAAAGAAACACCAGGGAGCTGTTTTTT. Its translation: CASRPGTGGERNTRELFF.

In DNA, the CDR3 is TGTGCCAGTAGTATAGATCTCTCCGGGGATCCTAATGAAAAACTGTTTTTT. Protein product: CASSIDLSGDPNEKLFF. V usage is TRBV19 and J usage is TRBJ1-4; D not certain. CDR1 and CDR2 from the germline V gene are LNHDA and SQIVND (reference sequence). The CDR3 is made up of 17 amino acids. Trimming shortened V by 0 bases and J by 3 bases, and 14 bases separated the two germline ends.

The V and J genes are TRBV7-3 and TRBJ2-7; 8 bases align to TRBD2. The CDR3 covers 15 residues. Germline assignment: CDR1 SGHTA and CDR2 FQGTGA. The V segment lost 1 base and the J segment 3 bases; nucleotides outside the gene matches: 5. CDR3 protein: CASSLRAGEIYEQYF. The CDR3, as DNA: TGTGCCAGCAGCTTAAGAGCGGGAGAGATCTACGAGCAGTACTTC.

The CDR3 DNA sequence: TGTGCCACCAGCAGGGAGACTAGCGGGGACACAGATACGCAGTATTTT. Residues: CATSRETSGDTDTQYF. The chain combines TRBV15 with TRBJ2-3; 11 bases line up with TRBD2. Trimming removed 3 bases from V and 2 bases from J; junction bases left unmatched: 4. The CDR3 is made up of 16 amino acids. Germline V gene lookup returns CDR1 LNHNV and CDR2 YYDKDF (reference sequence).

The chain links TRBV27 to TRBJ1-4, with no clear D. Germline-derived CDR1 and CDR2 are MNHEY and SMNVEV (reference sequence). V was clipped by 0 bases and J by 0 bases, with 5 bases between them. The CDR3 sequence is 15 residues long. The CDR3 region is CASSLSATTNEKLFF. In nucleotides, the CDR3 is TGTGCCAGCAGTTTATCGGCCACAACTAATGAAAAACTGTTTTTT.

V is TRBV18 and J is TRBJ2-7; 7 nucleotides agree with TRBD2. This CDR3 spans 14 amino acids. With 9 bases clipped from V and 3 bases from J, the junction kept 11 bases outside the gene matches. Per the germline V gene, CDR1 is KGHSH and CDR2 is LQKENI. CDR3 sequence (DNA): TGTGCCAGTTCCCCCGGGACTATGAACTACGAGCAGTACTTC. Translated, it gives CASSPGTMNYEQYF.

The gene calls are TRBV19 and TRBJ1-1; 7 nucleotides agree with TRBD1. The V gene end was trimmed by 5 bases and the J gene end by 1 base; junction bases not matched to a gene: 4. The CDR3 totals 14 residues. In germline, CDR1 is LNHDA, CDR2 SQIVND (reference sequence). The CDR3 DNA is TGTGCCAGTAGTTTACAGGGGAGGAACACTGAAGCTTTCTTT. It is translated as CASSLQGRNTEAFF.

V gene TRBV4-1 combines with J gene TRBJ2-7; 7 nucleotides match TRBD2. The V gene end was trimmed by 1 base and the J gene end by 3 bases; junction bases not matched to a gene: 9. Germline CDR1 reads MGHRA; CDR2 reads YSYEKL. This CDR3 contains 16 residues. The CDR3 bases are TGCGCCAGCAGCCAAGCGGCGCTAGCGGTTCTCTACGAGCAGTACTTC. Translated: CASSQAALAVLYEQYF.

The V call is TRBV6-1, the J call TRBJ1-2; no firm D call. V lost 0 bases to trimming and J lost 9 bases, with 17 bases between them. CDR3 length: 15 residues. Per germline, CDR1 MNHNS and CDR2 SASEGT. The CDR3 DNA sequence: TGTGCCAGCAGTGAAGCGTCCGGGTCCGCGAGGCGCTACACCTTC. It codes for CASSEASGSARRYTF.

The chain is built from TRBV4-2 and TRBJ1-5, with 7 bases that match TRBD1. This CDR3 has 20 amino acids. V shed 0 bases and J 0 bases; nucleotides not matched to a gene: 14. Germline V gene sequence: CDR1 LGHNA, CDR2 YNFKEQ. The CDR3 reads CASSQDWAALTGVSNQPQHF. The CDR3 DNA reads as TGTGCCAGCAGCCAAGATTGGGCGGCTTTAACAGGGGTTAGCAATCAGCCCCAGCATTTT.

J is TRBJ2-1 and V is TRBV28, with 7 bases fitting TRBD1. The CDR3 contains 15 residues. CDR1 is MDHEN and CDR2 is SYDVKM in the germline V gene. With V trimmed by 5 bases and J by 3 bases, 7 bases remained unmatched. The CDR3 DNA follows: TGTGCCAGCAGTCCAAAGGGACAGTTCTACAATGAGCAGTTCTTC. Its protein product is CASSPKGQFYNEQFF.

To note about this clone: This is likely an artifact of a read error, given a far larger clone one base away. This CDR3 reads CDSSIRHAGPNTEAFF. DNA for the CDR3: TGTGACAGCAGCATACGTCACGCGGGACCCAACACTGAAGCTTTCTTT. The J gene is TRBJ1-1, the V gene TRBV11-2; tentative D call: TRBD1 (5 bases). Germline V lookup: CDR1 SGHAT, CDR2 FQNNGV. This CDR3 region has 16 residues.